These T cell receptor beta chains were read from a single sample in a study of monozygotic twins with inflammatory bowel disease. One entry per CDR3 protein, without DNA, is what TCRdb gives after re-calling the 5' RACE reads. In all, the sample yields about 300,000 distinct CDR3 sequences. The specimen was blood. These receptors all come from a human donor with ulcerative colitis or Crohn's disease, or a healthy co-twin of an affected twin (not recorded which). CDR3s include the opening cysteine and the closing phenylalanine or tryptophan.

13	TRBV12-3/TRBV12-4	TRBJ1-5	CASSDHSNQPQHF
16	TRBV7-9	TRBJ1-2	CASSLDRGLRDRGYTF
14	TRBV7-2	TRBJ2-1	CASTGGRSYNEQFF
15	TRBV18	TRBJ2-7	CASSPTGVSSYEQYF
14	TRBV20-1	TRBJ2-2	CSAATTVNTGELFF
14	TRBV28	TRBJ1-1	CASSETPVNTEAFF
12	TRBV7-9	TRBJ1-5	CASSFGAQPQHF
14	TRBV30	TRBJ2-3	CAWQTRGLTDTQYF
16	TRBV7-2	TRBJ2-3	CASSLGWGSMGDTQYF
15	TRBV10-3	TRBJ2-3	CAISLGTVSTDTQYF
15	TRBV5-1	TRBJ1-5	CASSLEGTPNQPQHF
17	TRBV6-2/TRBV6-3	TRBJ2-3	CASSYSRVWQDTDTQYF
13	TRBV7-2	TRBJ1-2	CASSLPGQGGYTF
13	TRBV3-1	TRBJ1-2	CASSHDKNYGYTF
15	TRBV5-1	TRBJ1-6	CASSPPGTDNSPLHF
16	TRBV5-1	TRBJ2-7	CASSLQEGAVPYEQYF
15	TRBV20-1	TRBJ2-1	CSARAPERGHNEQFF
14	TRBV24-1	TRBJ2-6	CATTADSGANVLTF
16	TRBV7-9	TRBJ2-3	CASRGISGSRTDTQYF
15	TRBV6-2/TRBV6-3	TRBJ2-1	CASSPSGSPYNEQFF
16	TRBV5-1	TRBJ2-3	CASSPGGLAGADTQYF
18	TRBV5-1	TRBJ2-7	CASSFPVEQGADSYEQYF
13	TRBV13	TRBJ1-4	CASSYDRDEKPFF
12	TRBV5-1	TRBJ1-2	CASSFQGNGYTF
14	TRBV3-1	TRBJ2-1	CASSQRPTANEQFF
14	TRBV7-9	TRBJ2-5	CASSLASVGETQYF
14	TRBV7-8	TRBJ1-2	CASSSRQGVDGYTF
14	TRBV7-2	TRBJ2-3	CASSLSARTDTQYF
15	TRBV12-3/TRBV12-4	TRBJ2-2	CASSPTGDDTGELFF
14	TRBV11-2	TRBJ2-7	CASSHTGERDEQYF
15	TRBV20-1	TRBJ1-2	CSARPPVRTGDGYTF
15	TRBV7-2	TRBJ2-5	CASSLGRVGPETQYF
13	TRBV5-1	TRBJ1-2	CASSPRSGYGYTF
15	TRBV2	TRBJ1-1	CASRDRESKFTEAFF
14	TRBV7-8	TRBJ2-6	CASSLTTGANVLTF
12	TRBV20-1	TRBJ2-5	CSARTGRETQYF
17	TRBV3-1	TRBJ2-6	CASQGQTSLSGANVLTF
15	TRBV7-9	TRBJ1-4	CASSPPQVLNEKLFF
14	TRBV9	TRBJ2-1	CASSVDGWDNEQFF
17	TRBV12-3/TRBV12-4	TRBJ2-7	CASSRGGLTGRNYEQYF
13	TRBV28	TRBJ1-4	CATSEEFNEKLFF
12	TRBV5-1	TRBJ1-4	CASSLVPEKLFF
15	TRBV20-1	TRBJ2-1	CSAFLTTAADNEQFF
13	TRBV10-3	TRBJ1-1	CAINGQGDTEAFF
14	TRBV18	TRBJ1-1	CASSIPNTASGAFF
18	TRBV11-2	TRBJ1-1	CASSWRASQYREVSEAFF
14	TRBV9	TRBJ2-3	CASSEQPSTDTQYF
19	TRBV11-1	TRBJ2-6	CASSLVWGATPSGANVLTF
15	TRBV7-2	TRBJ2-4	CASSLAAGWENIQYF
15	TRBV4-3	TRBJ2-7	CASSQDGTERFGQYF
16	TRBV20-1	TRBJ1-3	CSAREQGIFSGNTIYF